The rows below give T cell receptor beta chains drawn from one sample of a study of response to subunit inactivated influenza vaccine. TCRdb re-called the RT-PCR reads with MiXCR, one entry per CDR3 protein. The sample has approximately 490,000 distinct CDR3 sequences; approximately 7.2% are singletons. The specimen comprised PBMCs from blood, sampled about 24 months after vaccination. The receptors come from a man between 45 and 75 years old who received an inactivated influenza vaccine. Each CDR3 is given with its conserved first and last residue. A D gene is named only where the DNA matches it firmly. Some rows mark clone size as missing; the rest say once, few, many or name a class of expanded clone.

clone size,J gene,D gene,V gene,CDR3 protein,CDR3 DNA
.,TRBJ2-1,.,TRBV15,CATSPLRGGYNEQFF,TGTGCCACCAGCCCCCTGAGGGGGGGCTACAATGAGCAGTTCTTC
many,TRBJ2-1,TRBD2,TRBV12-3/TRBV12-4,CASSLGASGDPYNEQFF,TGTGCCAGCAGTTTAGGGGCTAGCGGGGACCCCTACAATGAGCAGTTCTTC
.,TRBJ2-7,.,TRBV19,CASSIGGLAGNEQYF,TGTGCCAGTAGTATAGGAGGCTTGGCAGGTAACGAGCAGTACTTC
many,TRBJ2-1,TRBD1,TRBV5-6,CASSTLGQGAVDEQFF,TGTGCCAGCTCAACCCTGGGACAGGGGGCGGTCGATGAGCAGTTCTTC
many,TRBJ1-3,.,TRBV12-3/TRBV12-4,CASSFFGNTIYF,TGTGCCAGCAGTTTCTTCGGAAACACCATATATTTT
many,TRBJ2-1,TRBD2,TRBV12-3/TRBV12-4,CASSLAGGTRSNEQFF,TGTGCCAGCAGTTTAGCGGGTGGGACTAGGTCCAATGAGCAGTTCTTC
.,TRBJ1-2,TRBD1,TRBV4-3,CASSQVSGGQGVDYGYTF,TGCGCCAGCAGCCAAGTTTCGGGTGGACAGGGGGTAGACTATGGCTACACCTTC
.,TRBJ2-1,TRBD2,TRBV7-8,CASSRSGGAGEQFF,TGTGCCAGCAGCAGAAGCGGGGGGGCGGGTGAGCAGTTCTTC
.,TRBJ2-5,.,TRBV7-2,CASSLGYSPRETQYF,TGTGCCAGCAGCTTAGGGTACTCCCCGAGGGAGACCCAGTACTTC
many,TRBJ2-1,TRBD2,TRBV12-3/TRBV12-4,CASSFGNSGRIGQFF,TGTGCCAGCAGTTTTGGAAATAGCGGGAGAATCGGGCAGTTCTTC
many,TRBJ2-3,.,TRBV7-9,CASSLVGSNTDTQYF,TGTGCCAGCAGCTTAGTTGGCTCGAACACAGATACGCAGTATTTT
many,TRBJ2-1,TRBD1,TRBV6-2/TRBV6-3,CASSYRPLGSGGSYNEQFF,TGTGCCAGCAGTTACCGGCCATTAGGCTCAGGGGGCTCCTACAATGAGCAGTTCTTC
.,TRBJ2-1,.,TRBV7-8,CASSLGVGAYYNEQFF,TGTGCCAGCAGCTTAGGGGTGGGGGCCTACTACAATGAGCAGTTCTTC
few,TRBJ1-5,.,TRBV28,CASRDIIRGYDNQPQHF,TGTGCCAGCAGGGATATAATCAGGGGTTATGACAATCAGCCCCAGCATTTT
few,TRBJ2-5,.,TRBV14,CASSQDLGTPTETQYF,TGTGCCAGCAGCCAAGATTTAGGGACGCCTACGGAGACCCAGTACTTC
.,TRBJ1-1,TRBD1,TRBV28,CASIKNRGNSPEAFF,TGTGCCAGCATCAAAAACAGGGGAAATTCGCCCGAAGCTTTCTTT
few,TRBJ2-3,.,TRBV29-1,CSVDVVGEDTQYF,TGCAGCGTTGACGTGGTGGGGGAAGATACGCAGTATTTT
.,TRBJ1-3,.,TRBV6-1,CASKLQGSSGNTIYF,TGTGCCAGCAAATTACAGGGTTCCTCTGGAAACACCATATATTTT
.,TRBJ2-2,.,TRBV3-1,CASSHGVVSGSVGELFF,TGTGCCAGCAGCCACGGTGTGGTGTCAGGGTCAGTTGGGGAGCTGTTTTTT
.,TRBJ2-7,.,TRBV28,CATWTNWDYEQYF,TGTGCCACCTGGACGAACTGGGACTACGAGCAGTACTTC
few,TRBJ2-1,.,TRBV10-3,CAISERARDFYNEQFF,TGTGCCATCAGTGAAAGGGCGCGGGACTTCTACAATGAGCAGTTCTTC
few,TRBJ2-5,TRBD1,TRBV7-2,CASRVDRGQETQYF,TGTGCCAGCAGAGTTGACAGGGGTCAAGAGACCCAGTACTTC
few,TRBJ2-2,.,TRBV2,CASATPQGPYTGELFF,TGTGCCAGCGCCACGCCACAGGGCCCCTACACCGGGGAGCTGTTTTTT
.,TRBJ2-3,TRBD2,TRBV27,CASSPTSGRLSSTDTQYF,TGTGCCAGCAGTCCCACTAGCGGGAGGCTCTCTAGCACAGATACGCAGTATTTT
few,TRBJ2-5,TRBD1,TRBV5-1,CASSLGQGGGTQYF,TGCGCCAGCAGCCTGGGACAGGGAGGCGGGACCCAGTACTTC
few,TRBJ2-2,TRBD1,TRBV29-1,CSALRTGDTGELFF,TGCAGCGCCCTTCGGACAGGGGACACCGGGGAGCTGTTTTTT
.,TRBJ1-1,TRBD1,TRBV7-2,CASSLSQGAFDEAFF,TGTGCCAGCAGCTTATCACAGGGGGCGTTTGATGAAGCTTTCTTT
many,TRBJ2-7,.,TRBV29-1,CSVVGGGSRYEQYF,TGCAGCGTTGTGGGAGGGGGCTCCCGCTACGAGCAGTACTTC
.,TRBJ2-7,.,TRBV5-1,CASSPKRGEQYF,TGCGCCAGCAGCCCAAAAAGAGGCGAGCAGTACTTC
many,TRBJ2-3,TRBD2,TRBV5-1,CASSLSSGASGRTQYF,TGCGCCAGCAGCTTAAGTAGCGGGGCGTCCGGCAGAACGCAGTATTTT
.,TRBJ2-7,TRBD2,TRBV6-1,CASSDSGTSFNEQYF,TGTGCCAGCAGCGATTCCGGGACTAGCTTCAACGAGCAGTACTTC
many,TRBJ2-5,TRBD1,TRBV27,CASSPRDRKTQYF,TGTGCCAGCAGTCCCCGGGACAGAAAGACCCAGTACTTC